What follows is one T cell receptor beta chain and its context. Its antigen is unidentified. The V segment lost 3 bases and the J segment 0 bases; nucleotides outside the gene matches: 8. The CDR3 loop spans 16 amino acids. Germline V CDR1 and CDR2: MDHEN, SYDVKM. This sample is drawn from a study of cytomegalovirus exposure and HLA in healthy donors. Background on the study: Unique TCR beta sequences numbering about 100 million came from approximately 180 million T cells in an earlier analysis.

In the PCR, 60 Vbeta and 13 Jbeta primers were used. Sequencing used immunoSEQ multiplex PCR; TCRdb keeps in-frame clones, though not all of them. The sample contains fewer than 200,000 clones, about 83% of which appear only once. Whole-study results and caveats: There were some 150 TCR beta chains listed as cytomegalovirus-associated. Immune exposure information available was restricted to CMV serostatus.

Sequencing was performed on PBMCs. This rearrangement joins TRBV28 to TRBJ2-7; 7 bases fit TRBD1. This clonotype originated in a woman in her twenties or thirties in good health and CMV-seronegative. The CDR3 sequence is CASSFTSGTVSYEQYF. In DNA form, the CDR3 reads TGTGCCAGCAGTTTCACCTCGGGGACAGTCTCCTACGAGCAGTACTTC.